Given below is one TCR beta chain in context. It has no known antigen specificity. No qualities accompany the bases; no much larger clone lies one base away. The junction shows trimming of 3 bases on V and 2 bases on J, plus 8 bases between the germline ends. Counted from cysteine to phenylalanine, this CDR3 has 13 amino acids. Only CDR3 DNA remains: 39 bases, in frame from the first base. RNA was extracted with the RNeasy kit and about 0.5 to 1 ug was reverse transcribed using random hexamers. The immunoSEQ multiplex PCR assay, covering 54 Vbeta and 13 Jbeta segments, was used to amplify TCR beta CDR3 regions. Bias from PCR amplification was corrected by using a synthetic template baseline for primer optimization and for computational correction. The paper's processing steps were these. Only productive sequences were kept, with reads annotated to V, D and J genes according to IMGT and analyzed in immunoSEQ Analyzer. Clonality was computed as one minus Shannon entropy normalized by log2 of the number of productive unique sequences. Public and private clones were assessed among the 100 most prevalent clones of each patient and control. Clones were defined as Susac-specific if absent from the healthy and MS cohorts, from more than 900 published viral clones and from other ImmuneACCESS disease sequences. TCRdb reanalyzed the raw reads on its own, using fastp at Q25 for trimming and MiXCR for clone calling, and kept in-frame beta chains. Each CDR3 protein gets just one entry, which takes the most common genes and DNA from the rows behind it. TCRdb's processing, not the authors' own work, is the source of the V and J calls. In all, the sample holds approximately 260,000 distinct CDR3 sequences, and 90% to 96% of those were seen once. Together, the top ten hold around 0.093% of the sample.

Peripheral blood CD8+ and CD4+ T cells from healthy donors, Susac syndrome patients and multiple sclerosis patients were profiled using high-throughput TCR beta sequencing. The Susac syndrome patients fulfilled recently defined diagnostic criteria for either definite or probable disease. Bulk CD8+ and CD4+ T cells were purified magnetically by negative isolation, whereas CD8+ TEMRA cells were enriched by FACS. Blood was collected in EDTA tubes and processed within 24 hours, with PBMCs isolated through density gradient centrifugation. PBMCs destined for TCR sequencing were cryopreserved in liquid nitrogen and later thawed in a 37 °C water bath. The sorted or isolated CD4+, CD8+ and CD8+ TEMRA cells had a purity of 90% or higher. This sample is drawn from a study of CD8 T cells in Susac syndrome (dated by TCRdb to between 2018 and 2021). About the study as a whole: Of the Susac syndrome patients who were sequenced, 5 or 6 had clinically active disease and 8 or 9 were in clinical remission. At blood withdrawal, Susac syndrome patients were therapy-naive, treated with corticosteroids (with IVIg additionally given to some), or treated with IVIg alone. Whether CD8+ T cell activation and differentiation in Susac syndrome was antigen driven was tested using repertoire sequencing. What the study reported, not specific to this receptor: In the CD4+ T cell repertoire of Susac syndrome patients, clonal expansion was not detected. The TCR sequencing and HLA analysis was acknowledged to have included a relatively small number of individuals.

This clonotype was obtained from a human donor with Susac syndrome. Here the chain combines TRBV12-3 or TRBV12-4 and TRBJ2-7, with the identity of the D gene unclear. Material for sequencing was CD4+ T cells from PBMCs. The DNA reads as follows: TGTGCCAGCAGTTTGAACCTCCCCTACGAGCAGTACTTC. It is translated as CASSLNLPYEQYF.